The rows below give T cell receptor beta chains drawn from one sample of a study of tumor T cells in aggressive B-cell lymphoma. TCRdb's table, derived via immunoSEQ multiplex PCR, lists solely in-frame clones and lacks some. The sample lists around 3,200 clones, roughly 93% seen once, with 6.5% to 8.5% in the top ten. Specimen: tumor tissue. Every receptor here comes from an adult with diffuse large B cell lymphoma. Each CDR3 is given with its conserved first and last residue. The D gene is left open where the match is weak. The listing skips clone size in some rows; elsewhere it reads once, few, many or a size class.

clone size: .; J gene: TRBJ1-1; D gene: .; V gene: TRBV20-1; CDR3 protein: CSARGTFEAFF; CDR3 DNA: TGCAGTGCTAGAGGGACATTTGAAGCTTTCTTT
clone size: .; J gene: TRBJ2-1; D gene: .; V gene: TRBV5-6; CDR3 protein: CASSLAWEQFF; CDR3 DNA: TGTGCCAGCAGCCTAGCGTGGGAGCAGTTCTTC
clone size: .; J gene: TRBJ2-7; D gene: TRBD1; V gene: TRBV23-1; CDR3 protein: CASSPHETGQGSHEQYF; CDR3 DNA: TGCGCCAGCAGTCCTCATGAGACGGGACAGGGTTCGCACGAGCAGTACTTC
clone size: .; J gene: TRBJ2-3; D gene: TRBD2; V gene: TRBV19; CDR3 protein: CASSPQASGRTDTQYF; CDR3 DNA: TGTGCCAGTAGTCCCCAAGCTAGCGGGAGGACAGATACGCAGTATTTT
clone size: .; J gene: TRBJ2-5; D gene: TRBD1; V gene: TRBV9; CDR3 protein: CASSETGRETQYF; CDR3 DNA: TGTGCCAGCAGCGAGACAGGGCGCGAGACCCAGTACTTC
clone size: .; J gene: TRBJ1-5; D gene: .; V gene: TRBV28; CDR3 protein: CASSRLGPSNQPQHF; CDR3 DNA: TGTGCCAGCAGCAGACTGGGGCCAAGCAATCAGCCCCAGCATTTT
clone size: .; J gene: TRBJ2-2; D gene: .; V gene: TRBV4-3; CDR3 protein: CASSLMRTLNTGELFF; CDR3 DNA: TGCGCCAGCAGCCTTATGCGGACTTTGAACACCGGGGAGCTGTTTTTT
clone size: .; J gene: TRBJ2-1; D gene: TRBD2; V gene: TRBV5-6; CDR3 protein: CASSKTSGYNEQFF; CDR3 DNA: TGTGCCAGCAGCAAAACTAGCGGGTACAATGAGCAGTTCTTC
clone size: .; J gene: TRBJ1-1; D gene: TRBD1; V gene: TRBV7-6; CDR3 protein: CASSPLEGQTEAFF; CDR3 DNA: TGTGCCAGCAGCCCTCTTGAGGGACAGACGGAAGCTTTCTTT
clone size: .; J gene: TRBJ1-2; D gene: .; V gene: TRBV18; CDR3 protein: CASSADEGSYGYTF; CDR3 DNA: TGTGCCAGCTCGGCCGACGAGGGAAGCTATGGCTACACCTTC
clone size: few; J gene: TRBJ1-5; D gene: TRBD1; V gene: TRBV10-3; CDR3 protein: CAISAHQGAQNQPQHF; CDR3 DNA: TGTGCCATCAGTGCGCATCAGGGGGCGCAGAATCAGCCCCAGCATTTT
clone size: .; J gene: TRBJ2-7; D gene: TRBD1; V gene: TRBV10-1; CDR3 protein: CAIVGTGYEQYF; CDR3 DNA: TGCGCCATAGTCGGGACAGGGTACGAGCAGTACTTC